The clone carrying this T cell receptor (beta chain) has just a few counts. TCRdb itself ran the 5' RACE reads through MiXCR, one entry per CDR3 protein. The table lists under 700,000 distinct CDR3 sequences, roughly 17% of them singletons. These data originate in a study of T cells after yellow fever vaccination. Across the whole study: Each low-cell-number fraction was prepared by means of SMART-Seq v4 Ultra Low Input.

The V end lost 0 bases, the J end lost 3 bases, and 18 bases lay between the germline ends. Germline-derived CDR1 and CDR2 are LGHNA and YNFKEQ. The CDR3 sequence is 18 residues long. The chain links TRBV4-2 to TRBJ1-5; D ambiguous. The TCR sequence derives from a man in his late teens or twenties who received the YFV17D yellow fever vaccine. The material was PBMCs, obtained roughly 5 days after the first yellow fever vaccination. The CDR3 region is CASSQEATELEYNQPQHF. The CDR3 coding sequence is TGTGCCAGCAGCCAAGAAGCGACGGAGCTCGAATACAATCAGCCCCAGCATTTT.